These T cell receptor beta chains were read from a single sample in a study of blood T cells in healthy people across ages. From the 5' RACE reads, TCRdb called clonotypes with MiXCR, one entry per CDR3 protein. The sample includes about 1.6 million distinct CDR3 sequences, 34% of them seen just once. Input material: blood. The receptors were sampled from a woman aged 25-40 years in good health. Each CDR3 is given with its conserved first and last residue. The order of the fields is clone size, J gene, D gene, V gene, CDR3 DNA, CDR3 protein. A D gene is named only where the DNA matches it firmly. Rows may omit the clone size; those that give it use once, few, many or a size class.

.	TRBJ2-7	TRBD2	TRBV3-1	TGTGCCAGCAGCCAATTAGGACTAGACTTCACGGAGCAGTACTTC	CASSQLGLDFTEQYF
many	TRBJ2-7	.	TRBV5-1	TGCGCCAGCAGCTTACAGGGTGGATACGAGCAGTACTTC	CASSLQGGYEQYF
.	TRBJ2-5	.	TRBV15	TGTGCCACCGGCAGAGATACAGGGTCGGAGACCCAGTACTTC	CATGRDTGSETQYF
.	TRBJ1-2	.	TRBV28	TGTGCCAGCAGTTTAACAGATCCGATGGACTATGGCTACACCTTC	CASSLTDPMDYGYTF
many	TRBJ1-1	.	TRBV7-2	TGTGCCAGCAGCTTAGTGGTGAACACTGAAGCTTTCTTT	CASSLVVNTEAFF
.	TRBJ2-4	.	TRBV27	TGTGCCACCAGACAGCTCCTAGCCAAAAACATTCAGTACTTC	CATRQLLAKNIQYF
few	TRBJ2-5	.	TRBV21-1	TGTGCCAGCAGCAATAGTAGGCCGGTGAGAGGGACCCAGTACTTC	CASSNSRPVRGTQYF
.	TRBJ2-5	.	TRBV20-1	TGCAGTGCTACCCCGCCCAGGGATGGGGAGACCCAGTACTTC	CSATPPRDGETQYF
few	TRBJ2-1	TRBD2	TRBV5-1	TGCGCCAGCAGCTTGGGAGGACTAGCGGGAAATGAGCAGTTCTTC	CASSLGGLAGNEQFF
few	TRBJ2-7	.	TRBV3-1	TGTGCCAGCAGCCAAGAGGGAGGTTTGTTGATCTACGAGCAGTACTTC	CASSQEGGLLIYEQYF
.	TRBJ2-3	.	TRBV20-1	TGCAGTGCTAGGAGGGCCTTAGAGGGTGATACGCAGTATTTT	CSARRALEGDTQYF
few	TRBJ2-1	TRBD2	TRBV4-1	TGCGCCAGCAGCCTAACTAGCGGGGGGACTACATACAATGAGCAGTTCTTC	CASSLTSGGTTYNEQFF
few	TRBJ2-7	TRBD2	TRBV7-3	TGTGCCAGCAGCTTATACCCCTTAGCGGGAGGCCGGGGGAGCGAGCAGTACTTC	CASSLYPLAGGRGSEQYF
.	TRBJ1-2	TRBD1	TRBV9	TGTGCCAGCAGCGGAGGGACAGAGATCTATGGCTACACCTTC	CASSGGTEIYGYTF
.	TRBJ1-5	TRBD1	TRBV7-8	TGTGCCAGCAGCTCCGGGACAGGGTTCGGCAATCAGCCCCAGCATTTT	CASSSGTGFGNQPQHF
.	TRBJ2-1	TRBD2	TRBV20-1	TGCAGTGCTAGAGATATACTAGCGGGAGATCGTTTAAGCTCGGGTGAGCAGTTCTTC	CSARDILAGDRLSSGEQFF
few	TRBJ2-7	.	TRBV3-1	TGTGCCAGCAGCCAAGGGGGGCAATACTACGAGCAGTACTTC	CASSQGGQYYEQYF
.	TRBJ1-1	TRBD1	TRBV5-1	TGCGCCAGCAGCCCGAGGCAGGGGGCTTTAGGTACTGAAGCTTTCTTT	CASSPRQGALGTEAFF
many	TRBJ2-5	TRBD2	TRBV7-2	TGTGCCAGCAGCTTGGGACTAGCTCACTGGGGCCAAGAGACCCAGTACTTC	CASSLGLAHWGQETQYF
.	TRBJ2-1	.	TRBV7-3	TGTGCCAGCAGCTTGGGGGACACCGGGAACAATGAGCAGTGCTTC	CASSLGDTGNNEQCF
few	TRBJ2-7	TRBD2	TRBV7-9	TGTGCCAGCAGCTTAGCTGGGCGGGGGTCCGACGAGCAGTACTTC	CASSLAGRGSDEQYF
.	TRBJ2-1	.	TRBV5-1	TGCGCCAGCAGCTTGGTCTTCGGGGCTTTGGAATACAATGAGCAGTTCTTC	CASSLVFGALEYNEQFF
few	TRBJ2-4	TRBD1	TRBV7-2	TGTGCCAGCAGCTCCCCCCCCCGGGACAGGGTCTACATTCAGTACTTC	CASSSPPRDRVYIQYF
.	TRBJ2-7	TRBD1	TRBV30	TGTGCCTGGTACGAGGCCGGACAGGGGGCTCGGGAGCAGTACTTC	CAWYEAGQGAREQYF
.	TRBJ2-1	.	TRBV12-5	TGTGCTAGTGGTTTGGTAAGAAATGAGCAGTTCTTC	CASGLVRNEQFF
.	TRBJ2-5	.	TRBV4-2	TGTGCCAGCAGTCAAGAGCCGGGACTCACGCAAGAGACCCAGTACTTC	CASSQEPGLTQETQYF
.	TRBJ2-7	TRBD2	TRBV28	TGTGCCAGCAGACCCGCGGGAGGTCGCGAGCAGTACTTC	CASRPAGGREQYF
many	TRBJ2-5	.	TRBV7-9	TGTGCCAGCAGCTTACCAGGCAGCGAGACCCAGTACTTC	CASSLPGSETQYF
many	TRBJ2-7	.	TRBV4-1	TGCGCCAGCAGCCAGGGGGACGGAAGCTCCTACGAGCAGTACTTC	CASSQGDGSSYEQYF
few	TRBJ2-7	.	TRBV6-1	TGTGCCAGCAGTGGGCTGCTAGCCAAATTCTACGAGCAGTACTTC	CASSGLLAKFYEQYF
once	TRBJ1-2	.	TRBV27	TGTGCCAGCAGTCGGCTTTGGGAGGGCTATGGCTACACCTTC	CASSRLWEGYGYTF
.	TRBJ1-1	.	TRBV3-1	TGTGCCAGCAGCCAAGCGGGGAGAGGGCCCCCAGTCCTAGGGGCTGAAGCTTTCTTT	CASSQAGRGPPVLGAEAFF
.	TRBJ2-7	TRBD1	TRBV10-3	TGTGCCATCAGTGGGGGACAGGGGAGCTCCTACGAGCAGTACTTC	CAISGGQGSSYEQYF
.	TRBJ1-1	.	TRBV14	TGTGCCAGCAGCCAGCACATGGCCAGATTTATTGGCACTGAAGCTTTCTTT	CASSQHMARFIGTEAFF
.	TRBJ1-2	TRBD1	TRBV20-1	TGCAGTGCTGCCGGGACAGGGGGCGGCTACACCTTC	CSAAGTGGGYTF
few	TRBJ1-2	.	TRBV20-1	TGCAGTGCTTCCGCAGGTTCCTATGGCTACACCTTC	CSASAGSYGYTF
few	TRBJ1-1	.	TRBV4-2	TGTGCCAGCAGCCAAGACCCCCTGGATGGGGAGGGGAACACTGAAGCTTTCTTT	CASSQDPLDGEGNTEAFF
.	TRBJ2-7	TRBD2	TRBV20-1	TGCAGTGCTAGGCAGCTAGCGGGGGATCCCTACGAGCAGTACTTC	CSARQLAGDPYEQYF
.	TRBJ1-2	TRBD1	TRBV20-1	TGCAGTGCGTCGGGACAGCTCCGAGGCTACACCTTC	CSASGQLRGYTF
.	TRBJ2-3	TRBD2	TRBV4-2	TGTGCCAGCGGCTTAAGCTGGAGCGGGGGCACAGATACGCAGTATTTT	CASGLSWSGGTDTQYF
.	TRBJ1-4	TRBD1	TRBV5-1	TGCGCCAGCAGCAAGCGAACAGGGGGAGCGGATGAAAAACTGTTTTTT	CASSKRTGGADEKLFF
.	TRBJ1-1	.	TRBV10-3	TGTGCCATCAGTGGTCAAGACACTGAAGCTTTCTTT	CAISGQDTEAFF
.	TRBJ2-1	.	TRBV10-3	TGTGCCATCAGTGTAGAGGACACCAATGAGCAGTTCTTC	CAISVEDTNEQFF
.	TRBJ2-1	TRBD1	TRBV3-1	TGTGCCAGCAGCCAAGCAATGGGACAGGGGATGAATGAGCAGTTCTTC	CASSQAMGQGMNEQFF
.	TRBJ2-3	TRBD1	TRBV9	TGTGCCAGCAGCGGTCGCACAGGGGGTTTCACAGATACGCAGTATTTT	CASSGRTGGFTDTQYF
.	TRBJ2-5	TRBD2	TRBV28	TGTGCCAGCAGTCCGGCTGGGACTAGCGGGTGGAAGACCCAGTACTTC	CASSPAGTSGWKTQYF
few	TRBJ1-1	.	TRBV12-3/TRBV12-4	TGTGCCAGCAGCACAAATTCGGGGAACACTGAAGCTTTCTTT	CASSTNSGNTEAFF
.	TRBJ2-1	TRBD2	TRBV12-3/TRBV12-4	TGTGCCAGCAGTTTAAGGACTAGCGGTTGGGGTCCCTACAATGAGCAGTTCTTC	CASSLRTSGWGPYNEQFF
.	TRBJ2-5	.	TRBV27	TGTGCCAGCAGCGAATTGGGACACCGGGGGGAGACCCAGTACTTC	CASSELGHRGETQYF
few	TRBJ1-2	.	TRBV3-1	TGTGCCAGCAGCCAACCCTTTCACTATGGCTACACCTTC	CASSQPFHYGYTF
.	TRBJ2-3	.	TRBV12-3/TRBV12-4	TGTGCCAGCAAGGCCGCAGATGTGCAGTATTTT	CASKAADVQYF
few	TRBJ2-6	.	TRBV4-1	TGCGCCAGCAGCCAAGATTGGGGAACTGGGGCCAACGTCCTGACTTTC	CASSQDWGTGANVLTF
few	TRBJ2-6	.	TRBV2	TGTGCCAGCAGAGAGGGGGACATATCGAGGGGAGGCTCTGGGGCCAACGTCCTGACTTTC	CASREGDISRGGSGANVLTF